Sequencing of this T cell receptor (beta chain) was carried out in a study of T cells in Graves' hyperthyroidism and ophthalmopathy. Overall study findings and caveats: Ophthalmopathy got predicted by the model a median roughly 6.4 months before its onset. Blood held most thyroid clonotypes expanded above 0.001 frequency.

The ends were cut back, 1 base at V and 5 bases at J, with 11 bases in the middle. The CDR3 runs to 14 residues. TCR beta CDR3 regions were amplified from RNA transcripts. HTBI primers were used for first-round RT-PCR of the TCR CDR3. A single record per CDR3 protein comes from TCRdb applying MiXCR to the multiplex PCR reads. The repertoire holds about 760,000 distinct CDR3 sequences, 35% seen once, with 31% in the top ten. This clonotype was counted between two and nine times. Its antigen is not identified. Each 10 ml fresh peripheral blood draw supplied the PBMCs. What was sequenced was blood. This TCR was sampled from a woman aged 40 to 50 with Graves' hyperthyroidism. The gene calls are TRBV12-3 or TRBV12-4 and TRBJ2-5, with D unclear. DNA of the CDR3: TGTGCCAGCAGTTTAGGCCACGATGGGGAGACCCAGTACTTC. Translation gives CASSLGHDGETQYF.